The source of this T cell receptor beta chain is a study of tumor-infiltrating lymphocytes in primary liver carcinoma. Whole-study context: Men and women, 30 to 69 years of age, made up the patients. Productive TCRbeta read counts per sample ran from roughly 3.65 to 7.13 million and were similar across tissue types.

This clonotype was observed at least ten times. The approximately 17-32 mg bulk tissue piece was not sorted before simultaneous RNA and DNA extraction. Patients in the cohort were treatment-naive and living with chronic HBV infection. The sampling covered five separate regions of each tumor. Total RNA amounting to roughly 480 ng was the source from which TCR beta cDNA was made with a constant-region primer. What produced the TCR beta libraries was three nested multiplex PCR rounds using slightly modified ARM-PCR. For approximately 11 cycles apiece, the opening two PCR rounds ran with TRBV1-TRBV30 forward primers and a C-beta reverse primer. TCRdb reprocessed the multiplex PCR reads with MiXCR, giving one entry per CDR3 protein. The table has roughly 120,000 distinct CDR3 sequences, approximately 70% seen once. Germline values: CDR1 MRHNA, CDR2 SNTAGT. Unmatched junction bases numbered 5, after V lost 6 bases and J lost 1 base. The CDR3 consists of 15 residues.

The origin of this receptor is a woman aged 55-69 years with primary liver carcinoma and hepatitis B virus infection. The chain combines TRBV6-4 with TRBJ2-3; 9 bases match TRBD2. The sequenced sample consisted of liver tumor tissue from sampling region 1. Indicated subset: tumor region T1, superior pole. CDR3 nucleotides: TGTGCCAGCAGCTTAGCGGGAGAGGGCACAGATACGCAGTATTTT. Translating gives CASSLAGEGTDTQYF.